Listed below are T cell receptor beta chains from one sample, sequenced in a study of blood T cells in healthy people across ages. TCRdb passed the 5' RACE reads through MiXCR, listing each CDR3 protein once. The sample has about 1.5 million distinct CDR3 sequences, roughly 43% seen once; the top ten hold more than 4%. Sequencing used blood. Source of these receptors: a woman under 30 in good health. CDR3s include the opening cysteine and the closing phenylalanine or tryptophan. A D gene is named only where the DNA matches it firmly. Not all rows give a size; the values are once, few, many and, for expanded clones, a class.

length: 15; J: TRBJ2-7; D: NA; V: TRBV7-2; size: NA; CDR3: CASSLDLSSYNEQYF; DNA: TGTGCCAGCAGCTTAGACCTGAGCTCCTACAATGAGCAGTACTTC
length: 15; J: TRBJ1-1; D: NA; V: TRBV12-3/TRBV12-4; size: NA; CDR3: CASNRPADMNTEAFF; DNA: TGTGCCAGCAACCGTCCGGCAGACATGAACACTGAAGCTTTCTTT
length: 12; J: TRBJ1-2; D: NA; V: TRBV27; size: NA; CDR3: CASGYTAYGYTF; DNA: TGTGCCAGCGGATACACTGCCTATGGCTACACCTTC
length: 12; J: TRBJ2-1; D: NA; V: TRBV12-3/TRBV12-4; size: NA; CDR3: CASSFPLGEQFF; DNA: TGTGCCAGCAGTTTCCCCCTAGGGGAGCAGTTCTTC
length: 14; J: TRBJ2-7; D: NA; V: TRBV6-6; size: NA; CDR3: CASSYPDGSYEQYF; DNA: TGTGCCAGCAGTTACCCGGACGGGTCCTACGAGCAGTACTTC
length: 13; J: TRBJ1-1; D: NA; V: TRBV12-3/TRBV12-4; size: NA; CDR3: CASSLLLGPEAFF; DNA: TGTGCCAGCAGTTTATTGCTGGGTCCAGAAGCTTTCTTT
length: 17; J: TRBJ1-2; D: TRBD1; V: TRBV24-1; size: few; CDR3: CATSDLIPGQGHYGYTF; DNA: TGTGCCACCAGTGATTTAATCCCGGGACAGGGGCACTATGGTTACACCTTC
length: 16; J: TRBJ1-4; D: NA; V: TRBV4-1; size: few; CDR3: CASSQVLRSADEKLFF; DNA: TGCGCCAGCAGCCAAGTATTACGGTCCGCCGATGAAAAACTGTTTTTT
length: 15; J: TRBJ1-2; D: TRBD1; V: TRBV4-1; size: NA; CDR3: CASSQDRKDRVGYTF; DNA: TGCGCCAGCAGCCAAGATAGGAAGGACAGGGTTGGCTACACCTTC
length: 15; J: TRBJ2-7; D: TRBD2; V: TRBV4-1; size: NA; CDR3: CASSLTLAGPYEQYF; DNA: TGCGCCAGCAGCCTTACTTTAGCGGGGCCCTACGAGCAGTACTTC
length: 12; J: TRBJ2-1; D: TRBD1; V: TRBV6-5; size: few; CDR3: CASRGDSDEQFF; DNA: TGTGCCAGCAGAGGGGACAGCGATGAGCAGTTCTTC
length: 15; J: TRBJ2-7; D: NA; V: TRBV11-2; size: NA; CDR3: CASSLDSDLSYEQYF; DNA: TGTGCCAGCAGCTTAGATTCGGACCTTTCATACGAGCAGTACTTC
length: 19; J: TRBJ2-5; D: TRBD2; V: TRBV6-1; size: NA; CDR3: CASKRTAPAGGLRFETQYF; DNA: TGTGCCAGCAAACGAACGGCCCCGGCGGGAGGGCTCCGGTTTGAGACCCAGTACTTC
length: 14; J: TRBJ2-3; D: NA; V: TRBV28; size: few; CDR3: CASSYGGRGYTQYF; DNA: TGTGCCAGCAGTTACGGGGGGCGTGGGTATACGCAGTATTTT
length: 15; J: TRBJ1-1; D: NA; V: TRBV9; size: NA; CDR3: CASSVGQGRTTEAFF; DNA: TGTGCCAGCAGCGTAGGGCAGGGGCGGACGACTGAAGCTTTCTTT
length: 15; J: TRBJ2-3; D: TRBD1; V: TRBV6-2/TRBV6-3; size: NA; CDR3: CASSVQGVSTDTQYF; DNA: TGTGCCAGCAGCGTTCAGGGGGTCAGCACAGATACGCAGTATTTT
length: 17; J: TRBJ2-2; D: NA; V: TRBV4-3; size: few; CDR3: CASSQLNRVPNTGELFF; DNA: TGCGCCAGCAGCCAACTGAACAGGGTTCCGAACACCGGGGAGCTGTTTTTT
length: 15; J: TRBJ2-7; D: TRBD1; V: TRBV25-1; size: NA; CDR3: CASSDSRQGADEQYF; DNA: TGTGCCAGCAGTGATTCTAGACAGGGGGCCGACGAGCAGTACTTC
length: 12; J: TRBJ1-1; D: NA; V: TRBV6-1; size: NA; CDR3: CAAGLRNTEAFF; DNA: TGTGCCGCCGGTCTTAGGAACACTGAAGCTTTCTTT
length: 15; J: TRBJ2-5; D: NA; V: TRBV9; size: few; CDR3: CASSVALVTQETQYF; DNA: TGTGCCAGCAGCGTAGCCTTGGTCACCCAAGAGACCCAGTACTTC
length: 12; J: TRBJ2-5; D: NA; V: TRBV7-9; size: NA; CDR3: CASSLSSQTQYF; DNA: TGTGCCAGCAGCTTAAGTTCTCAGACCCAGTACTTC
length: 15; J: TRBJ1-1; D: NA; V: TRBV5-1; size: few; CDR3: CASSSGRSMNTEAFF; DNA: TGTGCCAGCAGTTCGGGACGGAGCATGAACACTGAAGCTTTCTTT
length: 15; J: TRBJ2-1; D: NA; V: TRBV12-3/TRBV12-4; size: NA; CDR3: CASSSGSKLWNEQFF; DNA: TGTGCCAGCAGTTCCGGGAGTAAGTTATGGAATGAGCAGTTCTTC
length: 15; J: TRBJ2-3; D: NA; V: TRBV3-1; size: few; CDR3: CASSPDGGRSNTQYF; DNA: TGTGCCAGCAGCCCAGATGGGGGCAGATCAAATACGCAGTATTTT
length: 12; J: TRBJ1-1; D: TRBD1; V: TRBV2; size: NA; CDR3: CASEQGSPEAFF; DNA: TGTGCCAGCGAACAGGGGTCTCCTGAAGCTTTCTTT
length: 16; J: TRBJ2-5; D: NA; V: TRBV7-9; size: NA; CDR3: CASSLSRPVRQETQYF; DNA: TGTGCCAGCAGCCTCAGCCGACCCGTACGGCAAGAGACCCAGTACTTC
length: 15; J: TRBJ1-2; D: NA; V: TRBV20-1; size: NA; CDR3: CSARGGAGTNYGYTF; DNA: TGCAGTGCTAGAGGGGGCGCAGGGACTAACTATGGCTACACCTTC
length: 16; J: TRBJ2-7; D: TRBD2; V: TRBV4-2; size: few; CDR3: CASSQDAGAYSYEQYF; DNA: TGTGCCAGCAGCCAAGATGCGGGAGCGTACTCCTACGAGCAGTACTTC
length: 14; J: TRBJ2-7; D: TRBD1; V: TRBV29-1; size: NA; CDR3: CSAQGETGSHEQYF; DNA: TGCAGCGCGCAGGGGGAGACGGGTTCCCACGAGCAGTACTTC
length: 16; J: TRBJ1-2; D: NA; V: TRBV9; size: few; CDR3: CASSVAPSESNYGYTF; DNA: TGTGCCAGCAGCGTAGCTCCGTCTGAGAGTAACTATGGCTACACCTTC
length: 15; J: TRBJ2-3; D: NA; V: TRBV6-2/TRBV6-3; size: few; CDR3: CASRQGHTHTDTQYF; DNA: TGTGCCAGCAGACAGGGACACACACACACAGATACGCAGTATTTT
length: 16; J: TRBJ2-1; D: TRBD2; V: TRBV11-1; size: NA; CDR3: CASSPPSGVFYNEQFF; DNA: TGTGCCAGCAGCCCCCCTAGCGGGGTTTTTTACAATGAGCAGTTCTTC
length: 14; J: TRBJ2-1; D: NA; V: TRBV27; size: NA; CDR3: CASSYSISYNEQFF; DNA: TGTGCCAGCAGTTATAGCATATCCTACAATGAGCAGTTCTTC
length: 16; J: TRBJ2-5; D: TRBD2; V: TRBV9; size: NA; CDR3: CASSVGLLAGNNEQYF; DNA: TGTGCCAGCAGCGTAGGTCTACTAGCGGGGAACAATGAGCAGTACTTC
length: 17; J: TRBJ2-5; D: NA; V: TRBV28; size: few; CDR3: CASSPGTGAGWGETQYF; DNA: TGTGCCAGCAGCCCAGGGACGGGGGCTGGGTGGGGAGAGACCCAGTACTTC
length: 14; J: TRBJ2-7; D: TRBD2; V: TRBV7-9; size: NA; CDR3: CASSLTSGVQGRYF; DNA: TGTGCCAGCAGCCTGACTAGCGGGGTACAAGGACGGTACTTC
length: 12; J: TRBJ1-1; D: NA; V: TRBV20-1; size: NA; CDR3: CSAIGVNTEAFF; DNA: TGCAGTGCTATCGGGGTGAACACTGAAGCTTTCTTT
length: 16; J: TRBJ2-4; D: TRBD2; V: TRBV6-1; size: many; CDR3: CASTPERGGPQNIQYF; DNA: TGTGCCAGCACCCCCGAGCGGGGTGGGCCACAAAACATTCAGTACTTC
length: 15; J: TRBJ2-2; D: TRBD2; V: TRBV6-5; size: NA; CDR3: CASMAGGPLTGELFF; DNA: TGTGCCAGCATGGCGGGGGGACCCCTCACCGGGGAGCTGTTTTTT
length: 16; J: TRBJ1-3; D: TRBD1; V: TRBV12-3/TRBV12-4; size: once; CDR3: CASSLGDRGAGNTIYF; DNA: TGTGCCAGCAGTTTAGGGGACAGGGGAGCTGGAAACACCATATATTTT
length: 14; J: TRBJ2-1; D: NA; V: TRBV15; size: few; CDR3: CATSREGVLDEQFF; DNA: TGTGCCACCAGCAGAGAGGGTGTATTAGACGAGCAGTTCTTC
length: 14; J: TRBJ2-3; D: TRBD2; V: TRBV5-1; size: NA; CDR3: CANPTSGRFRYAVF; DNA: TGCGCCAACCCGACTAGCGGGAGGTTCAGATACGCAGTATTT
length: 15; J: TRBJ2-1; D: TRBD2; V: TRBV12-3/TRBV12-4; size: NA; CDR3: CASSQASGENNEQFF; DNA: TGTGCCAGCAGCCAGGCAAGCGGGGAGAACAATGAGCAGTTCTTC
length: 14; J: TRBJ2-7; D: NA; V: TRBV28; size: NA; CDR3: CASSVDVTGSEQYF; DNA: TGTGCCAGCAGTGTCGATGTTACTGGGAGCGAGCAGTACTTC
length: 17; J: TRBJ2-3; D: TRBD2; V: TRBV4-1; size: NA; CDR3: CASSHPVGGGLADTQYF; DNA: TGCGCCAGCAGCCATCCCGTCGGGGGGGGGCTAGCAGATACGCAGTATTTT
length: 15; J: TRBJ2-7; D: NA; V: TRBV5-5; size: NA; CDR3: CASSSRLDSYNEQYF; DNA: TGTGCCAGCAGCTCCCGACTAGATTCTTACAATGAGCAGTACTTC
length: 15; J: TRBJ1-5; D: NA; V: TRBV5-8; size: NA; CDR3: CASLPPGSSNQPQHF; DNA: TGTGCCAGCCTGCCCCCAGGGTCGAGCAATCAGCCCCAGCATTTT
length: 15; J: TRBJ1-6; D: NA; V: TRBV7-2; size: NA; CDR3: CASSPQPGNGSPLHF; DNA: TGTGCCAGCAGCCCCCAACCAGGCAATGGTTCACCCCTCCACTTT
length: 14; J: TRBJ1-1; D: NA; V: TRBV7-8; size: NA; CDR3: CASSFLDGATEAFF; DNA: TGTGCCAGCAGCTTCCTGGATGGGGCCACTGAAGCTTTCTTT
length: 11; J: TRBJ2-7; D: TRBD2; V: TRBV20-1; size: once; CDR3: CRAGRGDEQYF; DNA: TGCAGAGCCGGGAGGGGAGACGAGCAGTACTTC
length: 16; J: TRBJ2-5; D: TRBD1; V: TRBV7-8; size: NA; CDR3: CASSLWGQGVQETQYF; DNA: TGTGCCAGCAGCCTCTGGGGACAGGGGGTACAAGAGACCCAGTACTTC
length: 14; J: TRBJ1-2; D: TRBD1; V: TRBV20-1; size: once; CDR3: CSAGQGQGDYGYTF; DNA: TGCAGTGCGGGGCAGGGACAGGGAGACTATGGCTACACCTTC
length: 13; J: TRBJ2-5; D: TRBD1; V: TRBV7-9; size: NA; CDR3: CAGSGTGSNEQYF; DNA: TGTGCCGGGTCCGGGACAGGGAGCAATGAGCAGTACTTC
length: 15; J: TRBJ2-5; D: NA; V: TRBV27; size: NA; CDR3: CASGRDSPSYNEQYF; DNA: TGTGCCAGCGGCCGTGATTCACCTTCCTACAATGAGCAGTACTTC
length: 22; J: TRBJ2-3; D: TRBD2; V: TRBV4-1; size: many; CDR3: CASSQGTILGTSGGSGSDTQYF; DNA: TGCGCCAGCAGCCAAGGGACCATCCTTGGGACTAGCGGGGGAAGTGGATCAGATACGCAGTATTTT